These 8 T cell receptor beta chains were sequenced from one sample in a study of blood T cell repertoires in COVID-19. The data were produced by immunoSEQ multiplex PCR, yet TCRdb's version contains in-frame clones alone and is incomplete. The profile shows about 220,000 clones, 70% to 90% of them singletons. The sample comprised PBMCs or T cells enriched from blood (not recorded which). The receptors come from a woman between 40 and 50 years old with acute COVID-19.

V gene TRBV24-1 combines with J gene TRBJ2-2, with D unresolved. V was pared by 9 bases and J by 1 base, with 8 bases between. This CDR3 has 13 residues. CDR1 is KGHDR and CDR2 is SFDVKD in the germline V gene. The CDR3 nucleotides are TGTGCCACCGAGACTCGGAACACCGGGGAGCTGTTTTTT. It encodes CATETRNTGELFF.

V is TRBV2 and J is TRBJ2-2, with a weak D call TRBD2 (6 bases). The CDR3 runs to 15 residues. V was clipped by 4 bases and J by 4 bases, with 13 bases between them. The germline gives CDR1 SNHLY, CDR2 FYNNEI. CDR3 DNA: TGTGCCAGCAGTGGTCGGGAGACGGCCACCGGGGAGCTGTTTTTT. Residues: CASSGRETATGELFF.

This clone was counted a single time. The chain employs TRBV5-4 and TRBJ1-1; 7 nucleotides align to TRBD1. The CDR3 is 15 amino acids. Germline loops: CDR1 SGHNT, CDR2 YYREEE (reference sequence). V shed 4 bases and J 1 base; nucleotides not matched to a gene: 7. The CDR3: CASSRTDRANTEAFF. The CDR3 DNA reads TGTGCCAGCAGCCGGACCGACAGGGCGAACACTGAAGCTTTCTTT.

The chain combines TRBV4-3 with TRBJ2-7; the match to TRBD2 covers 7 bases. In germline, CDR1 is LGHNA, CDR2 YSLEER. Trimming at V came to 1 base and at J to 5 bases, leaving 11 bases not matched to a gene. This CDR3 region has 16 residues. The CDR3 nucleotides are TGCGCCAGCAGCCAAGTTACGACGGGGGGAAGTAACGAGCAGTACTTC. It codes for CASSQVTTGGSNEQYF.

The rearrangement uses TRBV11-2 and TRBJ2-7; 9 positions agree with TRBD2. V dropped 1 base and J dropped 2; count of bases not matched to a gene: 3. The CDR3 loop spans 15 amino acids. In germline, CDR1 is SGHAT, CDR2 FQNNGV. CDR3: CASSLASGDTYEQYF. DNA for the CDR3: TGTGCCAGCAGCTTAGCTAGCGGGGATACCTACGAGCAGTACTTC. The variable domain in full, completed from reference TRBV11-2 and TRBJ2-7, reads EAGVAQSPRYKIIEKRQSVAFWCNPISGHATLYWYQQILGQGPKLLIQFQNNGVVDDSQLPKDRFSAERLKGVDSTLKIQPAKLEDSAVYLCASSLASGDTYEQYFGPGTRLTVT.

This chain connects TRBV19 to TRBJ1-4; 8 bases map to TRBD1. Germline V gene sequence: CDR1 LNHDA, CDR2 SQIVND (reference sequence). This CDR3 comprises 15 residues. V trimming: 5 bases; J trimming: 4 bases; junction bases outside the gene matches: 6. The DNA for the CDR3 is TGTGCCAGTAGTCTCACAGGGGGAGGTAATGAAAAACTGTTTTTT. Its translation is CASSLTGGGNEKLFF.

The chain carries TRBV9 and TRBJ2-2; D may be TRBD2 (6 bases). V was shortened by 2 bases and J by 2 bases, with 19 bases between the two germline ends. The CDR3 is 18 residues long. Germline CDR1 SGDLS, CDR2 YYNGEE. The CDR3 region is CASSVGDNTGVNTGELFF. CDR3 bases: TGTGCCAGCAGCGTGGGAGACAATACGGGAGTTAACACCGGGGAGCTGTTTTTT.

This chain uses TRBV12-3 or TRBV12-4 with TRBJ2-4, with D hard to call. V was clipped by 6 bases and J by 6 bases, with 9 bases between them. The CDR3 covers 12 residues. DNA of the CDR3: TGTGCCAGCAGCCGAGGAGTAAACATTCAGTACTTC. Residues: CASSRGVNIQYF.